This T cell receptor (beta chain) was obtained from a study of glioma-infiltrating T cells after dendritic cell vaccination. Concerning this clone: Its specificity is not known.

Input was approximately 2.1 ug genomic DNA, or all available if less. The PCR used 60 V beta and 13 J beta primers. TCRdb's table, derived via immunoSEQ multiplex PCR, lists solely in-frame clones and lacks some. This sample has fewer than 25,000 clones, with 79% found just once. Study-level findings and limits: Patients with more pretreatment TILs had longer time to progression and survival.

Germline V gene lookup returns CDR1 SGHAT and CDR2 FQNNGV. The CDR3 sequence is 16 residues long. The ends lost 5 bases at V and 3 bases at J; junction bases unmatched: 5. Patients had residual fresh-frozen tumor tissue and more than two years of survival data. The TCR originated in a human donor with glioblastoma. V usage is TRBV11-2 and J usage is TRBJ2-7; 15 positions agree with TRBD2. The input for sequencing was blood, taken before dendritic cell vaccination. DNA for the CDR3: TGTGCCAGCAGCCCGGGACTAGCGGGAGGTCACTACGAGCAGTACTTC. Encoded protein: CASSPGLAGGHYEQYF.